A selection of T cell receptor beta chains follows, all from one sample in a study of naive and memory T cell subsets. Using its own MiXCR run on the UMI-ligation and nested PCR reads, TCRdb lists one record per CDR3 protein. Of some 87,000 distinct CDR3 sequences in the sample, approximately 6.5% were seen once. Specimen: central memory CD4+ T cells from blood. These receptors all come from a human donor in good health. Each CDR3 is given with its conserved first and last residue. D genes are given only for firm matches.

CDR3: CSASDGTSGYEQFF
V: TRBV20-1
D: TRBD2
J: TRBJ2-1

CDR3: CASSENQGWYF
V: TRBV25-1
D: NA
J: TRBJ2-7

CDR3: CASRPGLAGVGDTQYF
V: TRBV4-1
D: TRBD2
J: TRBJ2-3

CDR3: CASSFRQGGIEQYF
V: TRBV12-3/TRBV12-4
D: TRBD2
J: TRBJ2-7

CDR3: CASRGGSFGYNEQFF
V: TRBV28
D: TRBD2
J: TRBJ2-1

CDR3: CASSGGRRYEQYF
V: TRBV6-1
D: TRBD2
J: TRBJ2-7

CDR3: CASSNRGTTYEQYF
V: TRBV3-1
D: NA
J: TRBJ2-7

CDR3: CASSYSLGTPSYEQYF
V: TRBV6-2/TRBV6-3
D: NA
J: TRBJ2-7

CDR3: CSVYLQETQYF
V: TRBV20-1
D: NA
J: TRBJ2-5

CDR3: CSAPGRGSNQPQHF
V: TRBV20-1
D: NA
J: TRBJ1-5

CDR3: CSTAQVTEAFF
V: TRBV29-1
D: NA
J: TRBJ1-1

CDR3: CSARIRTGSQPQHF
V: TRBV20-1
D: TRBD1
J: TRBJ1-5

CDR3: CASSRPSSAENTGELFF
V: TRBV6-6
D: NA
J: TRBJ2-2

CDR3: CASSLGREQPQHF
V: TRBV18
D: NA
J: TRBJ1-5

CDR3: CASRGQGATEAFF
V: TRBV11-2
D: TRBD1
J: TRBJ1-1

CDR3: CASSQDIGAEGNTEAFF
V: TRBV4-2
D: NA
J: TRBJ1-1

CDR3: CASSPPHNEQFF
V: TRBV7-2
D: NA
J: TRBJ2-1

CDR3: CASSFGLSSYEQYF
V: TRBV6-2/TRBV6-3
D: NA
J: TRBJ2-7

CDR3: CASSLAKGLAGHEQYF
V: TRBV7-9
D: TRBD2
J: TRBJ2-7

CDR3: CSVNPRTGGYTF
V: TRBV29-1
D: NA
J: TRBJ1-2

CDR3: CASSQDLIGTGDGYTF
V: TRBV14
D: TRBD1
J: TRBJ1-2

CDR3: CASSRDRDLNSPLHF
V: TRBV4-2
D: NA
J: TRBJ1-6

CDR3: CASSQGGGKDTQYF
V: TRBV4-1
D: NA
J: TRBJ2-3

CDR3: CASSISSVTPYEQYF
V: TRBV7-2
D: NA
J: TRBJ2-7

CDR3: CASSQAGTQYEQYF
V: TRBV14
D: NA
J: TRBJ2-7

CDR3: CASSLGTAFDTQYF
V: TRBV5-1
D: TRBD1
J: TRBJ2-3

CDR3: CATSDPRTNYGYTF
V: TRBV24-1
D: NA
J: TRBJ1-2

CDR3: CASRETGGPEAFF
V: TRBV19
D: TRBD1
J: TRBJ1-1

CDR3: CASSLSSSREQYF
V: TRBV11-2
D: NA
J: TRBJ2-7

CDR3: CASSNDYGYTF
V: TRBV5-6
D: NA
J: TRBJ1-2

CDR3: CASSASWLETQYF
V: TRBV7-2
D: NA
J: TRBJ2-5

CDR3: CASSYPRDRDEKLFF
V: TRBV6-6
D: NA
J: TRBJ1-4

CDR3: CASSLSTITDTQYF
V: TRBV7-8
D: NA
J: TRBJ2-3

CDR3: CASSPAQTPLFTDTQYF
V: TRBV4-1
D: NA
J: TRBJ2-3

CDR3: CSVATGTAYSNQPQHF
V: TRBV29-1
D: TRBD1
J: TRBJ1-5

CDR3: CSAPRGGFHEQYF
V: TRBV20-1
D: NA
J: TRBJ2-7

CDR3: CSALAGGTDTQYF
V: TRBV29-1
D: TRBD2
J: TRBJ2-3

CDR3: CASSITGVAKNIQYF
V: TRBV19
D: TRBD1
J: TRBJ2-4

CDR3: CASRPKGGEAEKLFF
V: TRBV7-9
D: NA
J: TRBJ1-4

CDR3: CASSRRGLLGETQYF
V: TRBV7-3
D: NA
J: TRBJ2-5

CDR3: CASSPGLAVNTGELFF
V: TRBV18
D: TRBD2
J: TRBJ2-2

CDR3: CASQELIIYEQYF
V: TRBV6-2/TRBV6-3
D: NA
J: TRBJ2-7

CDR3: CSVGNLARSSYNEQFF
V: TRBV29-1
D: NA
J: TRBJ2-1

CDR3: CASRPGGTYNEQFF
V: TRBV12-3/TRBV12-4
D: TRBD2
J: TRBJ2-1

CDR3: CAWNVGDQKLFF
V: TRBV30
D: NA
J: TRBJ1-4

CDR3: CAIRERDFVTEAFF
V: TRBV10-3
D: NA
J: TRBJ1-1

CDR3: CASSMRQGIAEAFF
V: TRBV7-6
D: TRBD1
J: TRBJ1-1

CDR3: CSVEGNGGEKLFF
V: TRBV29-1
D: NA
J: TRBJ1-4

CDR3: CASSPTGGSLGEQFF
V: TRBV19
D: TRBD2
J: TRBJ2-1

CDR3: CASSLVGPRREKLFF
V: TRBV7-8
D: NA
J: TRBJ1-4

CDR3: CASSFYGYTEAFF
V: TRBV28
D: NA
J: TRBJ1-1

CDR3: CATSDPSGPGGYEQYF
V: TRBV24-1
D: TRBD2
J: TRBJ2-7

CDR3: CASGGTSGRDEQYF
V: TRBV4-2
D: TRBD2
J: TRBJ2-7

CDR3: CASSLGGATPTGDTQYF
V: TRBV5-6
D: NA
J: TRBJ2-3

CDR3: CASSIENSNQPQHF
V: TRBV6-2/TRBV6-3
D: NA
J: TRBJ1-5

CDR3: CASSGGGQSTDTQYF
V: TRBV7-3
D: NA
J: TRBJ2-3

CDR3: CASNTNPGTGGTGELFF
V: TRBV5-1
D: TRBD1
J: TRBJ2-2

CDR3: CASSYSSGKGLFF
V: TRBV6-5
D: NA
J: TRBJ1-4

CDR3: CASSQGPDRGGVNTEAFF
V: TRBV3-1
D: TRBD1
J: TRBJ1-1